This T cell receptor (beta chain) was identified in a study of blood T cell repertoires in COVID-19. Study at large: Donors in the United States, Italy and Spain gave samples during acute or convalescent COVID-19.

The ends lost 7 bases at V and 7 bases at J; junction bases unmatched: 7. The CDR3 spans 14 residues. The V gene's germline CDR1 is SNHLY and CDR2 FYNNEI. The participants were between roughly 18 and 90 years old and came from under 25 US areas. Cohorts were based on clinical histories the participants reported. Profiling relied on immunoSEQ multiplex PCR, and the TCRdb table lists in-frame clones only, not all of them. Here the sample spans roughly 320,000 clones, roughly 90% being singletons. This receptor was taken from a woman in her thirties who had been exposed to COVID-19. Sequences were obtained from PBMCs or T cells enriched from blood (not recorded which). The chain joins TRBV2 to TRBJ1-4; 9 bases align to TRBD1. CDR3 region: CASMAGQGSEKLFF. CDR3 bases: TGTGCCAGCATGGCGGGACAGGGCTCTGAAAAACTGTTTTTT.